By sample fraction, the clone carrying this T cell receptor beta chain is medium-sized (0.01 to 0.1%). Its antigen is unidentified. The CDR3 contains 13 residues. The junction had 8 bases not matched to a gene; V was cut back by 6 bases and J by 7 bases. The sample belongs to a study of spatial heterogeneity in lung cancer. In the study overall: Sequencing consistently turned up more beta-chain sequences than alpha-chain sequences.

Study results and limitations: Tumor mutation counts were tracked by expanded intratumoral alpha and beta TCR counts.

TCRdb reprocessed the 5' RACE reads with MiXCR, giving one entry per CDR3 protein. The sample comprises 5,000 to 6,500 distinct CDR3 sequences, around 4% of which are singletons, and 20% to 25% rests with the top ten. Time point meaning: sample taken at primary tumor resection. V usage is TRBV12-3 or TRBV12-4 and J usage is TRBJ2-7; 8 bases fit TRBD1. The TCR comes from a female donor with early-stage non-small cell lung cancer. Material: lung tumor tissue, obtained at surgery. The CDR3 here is CASSSGQGREQYF. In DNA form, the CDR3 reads TGTGCCAGCAGCTCAGGACAGGGTCGAGAGCAGTACTTC.